The T cell receptor beta chain under discussion was sequenced for a study of T-cell memory formation after mild COVID-19. Constant-segment-primed 5'RACE gave TCR alpha and TCR beta cDNA libraries with sample barcodes and UMIs. TCRdb processed the 5' RACE reads anew with MiXCR; each CDR3 protein has one entry. The repertoire holds fewer than 700,000 distinct CDR3 sequences, more than 15% seen once, with 12% in the top ten. The V and J ends lost 3 bases and 5 bases, in that order; junction bases with no gene match: 3. This CDR3 region has 13 residues. Germline V lookup: CDR1 SQVTM, CDR2 ANQGSEA. The receptor comes from an adult woman who had mild COVID-19 (a few samples of this study predate the infection). Cell type and time point are not known. The rearrangement joins TRBV29-1 to TRBJ2-7, with TRBD1 identical over 11 bases. Sequenced material: PBMCs or a T cell subset sorted from them (not recorded which). CDR3 residues: CSVEEGQGDEQYF. The CDR3 region has the DNA TGCAGCGTTGAGGAGGGACAGGGGGACGAGCAGTACTTC.